The sequence of this T cell receptor beta chain was determined in a study of cytomegalovirus exposure and HLA in healthy donors. The primer mix had 60 Vbeta and 13 Jbeta primers. Measured with immunoSEQ multiplex PCR; TCRdb has only the in-frame clones, and not every one. The profile shows 60,000 to 65,000 clones, 80% to 90% of them singletons. For this clone: Its target is not known.

There were likely unrecorded immune exposures, though donors were nominally healthy when sampled. General study findings and limits: Analysis was performed later, and it showed HLA-associated TCR beta chains to be more clonally expanded than equally common others. In all likelihood, a cluster of highly shared sequence variants was a sequencing artifact.

The sample taken for sequencing was PBMCs. The receptor's source is a man in his late teens or twenties in good health and CMV-seronegative.

CDR3 bases: TGTGCCAGCAAATTGCGAGCGGGGGATTACAATGAGCAGTTCTTC. It translates to CASKLRAGDYNEQFF. The J gene is TRBJ2-1, the V gene TRBV27; 8 nucleotides agree with TRBD2. The CDR3 covers 15 residues. CDR1 and CDR2 (germline): MNHEY, SMNVEV (reference sequence). V trimming: 7 bases; J trimming: 4 bases; junction bases outside the gene matches: 9.